The 32 T cell receptor beta chains given below trace back to one sample, sequenced in a study of T-cell reconstitution after alpha-beta-depleted transplantation in children. It was with unique molecular identifiers that the TCRbeta library was prepared. MiXCR was run by TCRdb on the PCR reads, yielding one entry per CDR3 protein. The sample lists 200,000 to 250,000 distinct CDR3 sequences, about 6.6% occurring once. The sequencing here drew on PBMCs, taken before TCRalphabeta/CD19-depleted stem cell transplant. The receptors were gathered from a boy aged 2 to 10 with acute lymphoblastic leukemia, due to receive a stem cell transplant.

This chain uses TRBV6-5 with TRBJ1-5; weak D call: TRBD1 (6 bases). This CDR3 has 14 residues. Trimming stripped 7 bases from V and 6 bases from J, with 16 bases between. CDR1 and CDR2 (germline): MNHEY, SVGAGI. CDR3 DNA sequence: TGTGCCAGCACCGGGGACAACCGGATTCAGCCCCAGCATTTT. It specifies CASTGDNRIQPQHF.

This clonotype was detected only a few times. V and J are TRBV28 and TRBJ1-5; D is uncertain. V lost 1 base to trimming and J lost 6 bases, with 4 bases between them. From germline, CDR1 is MDHEN and CDR2 SYDVKM. The length of the CDR3 is 12 residues. The CDR3 region has the DNA TGTGCCAGCAGTTTATACCGTCAGCCCCAGCATTTT. The encoded protein is CASSLYRQPQHF.

This clonotype appeared many times. V and J are TRBV7-2 and TRBJ2-5, with 7 bases lining up with TRBD2. The CDR3 consists of 13 residues. Germline V gene data show CDR1 as SGHTA and CDR2 as FQGNSA. J gave up 12 bases and V 1 base, and 8 bases lay outside the gene matches. CDR3 sequence (DNA): TGTGCCAGCAGCTTAGGACGGGACGGGAGGAAGTACTTC. This translates into CASSLGRDGRKYF.

This clonotype was seen only a few times. The gene calls are TRBV9 and TRBJ1-6, with 8 nucleotides matching TRBD1. The CDR3 consists of 16 residues. Trimming took 0 bases from V and 9 from J; bases not matched to a gene: 8. Germline values: CDR1 SGDLS, CDR2 YYNGEE. CDR3 DNA: TGTGCCAGCAGCGTAGATCCCGGACAGGGAAGTTCACCCCTCCACTTT. Amino acid sequence: CASSVDPGQGSSPLHF.

This clonotype was seen only a few times. The genes are TRBV3-1 and TRBJ1-4, with no clear D. Trimming took off 3 bases at V and 5 bases at J, with 10 bases between the two ends. Germline assignment: CDR1 LGHDT and CDR2 YNNKEL (reference sequence). This CDR3 has 14 residues. The DNA for the CDR3 is TGTGCCAGCAGCCAGATGCAGGAGAATGAAAAACTGTTTTTT. This translates into CASSQMQENEKLFF.

In this sample, this clonotype turned up a few times. The V gene is TRBV10-3, the J gene TRBJ2-5; TRBD1 matches 7 bases. The CDR3 is 14 amino acids. Germline trimming cut 2 bases from V and 4 bases from J; bases unmatched to any gene: 4. CDR1 and CDR2 (germline): ENHRY, SYGVKD. The CDR3 nucleotides are TGTGCCATCAGTGAGAAGTCAGGGGGAGAGACCCAGTACTTC. As protein: CAISEKSGGETQYF.

This clonotype was seen many times. V gene TRBV7-2 combines with J gene TRBJ2-7; 9 positions agree with TRBD1. CDR1 is SGHTA and CDR2 is FQGNSA in the germline V gene. The CDR3 spans 14 residues. Losses at the gene ends were 3 bases for V and 3 bases for J; bases not matched to a gene: 3. The DNA of the CDR3 is TGTGCCAGCAGCTTCGGGACAGGGAACTACGAGCAGTACTTC. Amino acid sequence: CASSFGTGNYEQYF. Full variable domain (remainder filled in from reference TRBV7-2 and TRBJ2-7): GAGVSQSPSNKVTEKGKDVELRCDPISGHTALYWYRQSLGQGLEFLIYFQGNSAPDKSGLPSDRFSAERTGGSVSTLTIQRTQQEDSAVYLCASSFGTGNYEQYFGPGTRLTVT.

There are a few counts of this clonotype. The V gene is TRBV14, the J gene TRBJ2-7, with a possible D match to TRBD1 (5 bases). The CDR3 has 14 amino acids. Trimming cost V 7 bases and J 4 bases, with 17 bases left between them. The germline V gene has CDR1 SGHDN and CDR2 FVKESK. The CDR3 region is CASNQQGPAYEQYF. CDR3 coding DNA: TGTGCCAGCAATCAGCAGGGTCCCGCGTACGAGCAGTACTTC.

This clonotype showed up many times. CDR3 in DNA: TGTGCCAGCAGTTTCCTCCTTCGGGGGGGCCGGGGTAATGAGCAGTTCTTC. It is translated as CASSFLLRGGRGNEQFF. The chain recombines TRBV28 with TRBJ2-1; 8 bases are a match to TRBD2. The CDR3 extends over 17 amino acids. Germline assignment: CDR1 MDHEN and CDR2 SYDVKM. The trim removed 3 bases at V and 7 bases at J, leaving 14 bases unmatched.

This clonotype was recorded at least ten times. The V call is TRBV6-5, the J call TRBJ1-4; tentatively, D is TRBD1 (5 bases). Between the trimmed V and J ends, which lost 6 bases and 8 bases, there was a span of 10 bases. This CDR3 region has 12 residues. CDR1 MNHEY and CDR2 SVGAGI come from the germline V gene. CDR3 region: CASRGAREKLFF. The CDR3 region has the DNA TGTGCCAGCAGAGGGGCGCGAGAAAAACTGTTTTTT.

This clonotype has a count of ten or more. The chain recombines TRBV20-1 with TRBJ2-6; D unclear. The CDR3 contains 16 residues. Germline CDR1 is DFQATT and CDR2 is SNEGSKA (reference sequence). The V and J ends lost 3 bases and 1 base respectively, with 13 bases between them. The CDR3 region has the DNA TGCAGTGCTAGGCGGCTCCGGCCTTCTGGGGCCAACGTCCTGACTTTC. Translating it yields CSARRLRPSGANVLTF.

This clonotype was observed many times. This chain joins TRBV5-1 and TRBJ1-1; tentatively, D is TRBD1 (5 bases). Trimming stripped 6 bases from V and 5 bases from J, with 17 bases between. CDR3 size: 14 residues. Germline CDR1 reads SGHRS; CDR2 reads YFSETQ. The CDR3 sequence: CASTNGGGWTEAFF. CDR3 DNA: TGCGCCAGCACCAACGGTGGGGGTTGGACTGAAGCTTTCTTT.

Of note for this clonotype: A junction boundary mismatches the germline segment, possibly from a read error. The chain recombines TRBV20-1 with TRBJ2-6; 7 nucleotides match TRBD1. This CDR3 spans 17 amino acids. Germline assignment: CDR1 DFQATT and CDR2 SNEGSKA (reference sequence). In DNA form, the CDR3 reads TGCTGTGCTAGTGGCATGCTAGGGGGCACTGGGGCCAACGTCCTGACTTTC. Its protein product is CCASGMLGGTGANVLTF.

The chain links TRBV6-5 to TRBJ1-2, with TRBD1 matching over 10 bases. Germline CDR1 reads MNHEY; CDR2 reads SVGAGI. This CDR3 spans 18 amino acids. The ends lost 1 base at V and 5 bases at J; junction bases unmatched: 13. The CDR3 DNA reads as TGTGCCAGCAGTTACTGGAACCGGGACAGGGGCTTACGGTATGGCTACACCTTC. It translates to CASSYWNRDRGLRYGYTF.

This chain connects TRBV7-2 to TRBJ1-5, with D unresolved. The CDR3 length is 13 residues. CDR1 and CDR2 from the germline V gene are SGHTA and FQGNSA. V lost 3 bases, J lost 7 bases, and 10 bases lay in between. CDR3 in amino acids: CASSFRVSQPQHF. The CDR3 bases are TGTGCCAGCAGCTTCCGAGTGTCCCAGCCCCAGCATTTT. Looking up the rest from reference TRBV7-2 and TRBJ1-5 gives the full variable domain: GAGVSQSPSNKVTEKGKDVELRCDPISGHTALYWYRQSLGQGLEFLIYFQGNSAPDKSGLPSDRFSAERTGGSVSTLTIQRTQQEDSAVYLCASSFRVSQPQHFGDGTRLSIL.

In this sample, this clonotype turned up many times. This chain uses TRBV5-1 with TRBJ2-2; 9 nucleotides align to TRBD2. Germline CDR1 SGHRS, CDR2 YFSETQ. V trimming: 0 bases; J trimming: 6 bases; junction bases outside the gene matches: 0. This CDR3 has 14 residues. CDR3 nucleotide sequence: TGCGCCAGCAGCTTGGGACTAGCGGCCGGGGAGCTGTTTTTT. Translating it yields CASSLGLAAGELFF.

This clonotype has a count of ten or more. The J gene is TRBJ1-1, the V gene TRBV5-5, with 10 bases fitting TRBD1. In germline, CDR1 is SGHKS, CDR2 YYEKEE (reference sequence). This CDR3 region has 14 residues. The V and J ends lost 5 bases and 4 bases, in that order; junction bases with no gene match: 5. This chain's CDR3 is CASSRDRGITEAFF. CDR3 sequence (DNA): TGTGCCAGCAGTCGGGACAGGGGAATCACTGAAGCTTTCTTT.

The rearrangement joins TRBV20-1 to TRBJ1-2; possibly TRBD1 for D (5 bases). Germline CDR1 reads DFQATT; CDR2 reads SNEGSKA (reference sequence). The CDR3 has 14 amino acids. V was shortened by 3 bases and J by 2 bases, with 13 bases between the two germline ends. The CDR3 region has the DNA TGCAGTGCTAGGACAACAGGATCCAACTATGGCTACACCTTC. It translates to CSARTTGSNYGYTF.

This sequence joins TRBV7-2 and TRBJ1-2; D is perhaps TRBD1 (5 bases). Trimming took off 1 base at V and 6 bases at J, with 12 bases between the two ends. The CDR3 runs to 14 residues. Germline V lookup: CDR1 SGHTA, CDR2 FQGNSA. The CDR3 sequence: CASSLVARVDGYTF. The DNA of the CDR3 is TGTGCCAGCAGCTTAGTAGCCAGGGTGGATGGCTACACCTTC.

The V gene is TRBV11-2, the J gene TRBJ2-7; perhaps TRBD1 as D (5 bases). Germline V gives CDR1 SGHAT, CDR2 FQNNGV. There are 14 residues in the CDR3. V shed 2 bases and J shed 1 base, with 9 bases lying between them. The CDR3 spells CASSLQGQSYEQYF. CDR3 coding DNA: TGTGCCAGCAGCTTACAGGGTCAATCCTACGAGCAGTACTTC. The full variable domain, with the rest looked up from reference TRBV11-2 and TRBJ2-7, is EAGVAQSPRYKIIEKRQSVAFWCNPISGHATLYWYQQILGQGPKLLIQFQNNGVVDDSQLPKDRFSAERLKGVDSTLKIQPAKLEDSAVYLCASSLQGQSYEQYFGPGTRLTVT.

This clonotype showed up many times. This chain joins TRBV5-1 and TRBJ2-3; 8 bases are a match to TRBD2. The germline V gene encodes CDR1 SGHRS and CDR2 YFSETQ. This CDR3 region has 14 residues. V dropped 2 bases and J dropped 5; count of bases not matched to a gene: 4. The CDR3 region is CASSFTSGRDTQYF. The DNA of the CDR3 is TGCGCCAGCAGCTTTACTAGCGGTAGAGATACGCAGTATTTT.

This clonotype was recorded at least ten times. The chain links TRBV28 to TRBJ2-3; D unclear. The CDR3 spans 10 residues. Germline V gene lookup returns CDR1 MDHEN and CDR2 SYDVKM. V lost 5 bases, J lost 5 bases, and 2 bases lay in between. Here the CDR3 reads CASSRDTQYF. The CDR3 nucleotides are TGTGCCAGCAGTCGAGATACGCAGTATTTT.

The CDR3 region has the DNA TGTGCCAGCAGCTCAGTGGTGGATCAGCCCCAGCATTTT. Its protein product is CASSSVVDQPQHF. The gene calls are TRBV7-6 and TRBJ1-5; D is uncertain. This CDR3 has 13 amino acids. Trimming pared 4 bases from V and 5 bases from J, leaving 9 bases between. Germline lookup yields CDR1 SGHVS and CDR2 FNYEAQ.

This clonotype showed up many times. V usage is TRBV5-5 and J usage is TRBJ2-5; either TRBD1 or TRBD2 may supply D (5 bases each). The CDR3 extends over 16 amino acids. CDR1 is SGHKS, CDR2 YYEKEE, per germline (reference sequence). V lost 0 bases and J 2 bases, leaving 14 bases between the germline ends. CDR3 DNA: TGTGCCAGCAGCTTGGGTGTAGCTTGGGGGCAAGAGACCCAGTACTTC. It specifies CASSLGVAWGQETQYF.

This clonotype was recorded at least ten times. The chain joins TRBV6-1 to TRBJ1-1, with 7 bases lining up with TRBD1. The CDR3 is 14 residues long. From germline, CDR1 is MNHNS and CDR2 SASEGT. After removal of 7 bases from V and 0 bases from J, the junction contained 5 bases not matched to a gene. The CDR3 DNA is TGTGCCAGCATCGACAGGGTCGTGAACACTGAAGCTTTCTTT. Translation: CASIDRVVNTEAFF.

The chain has TRBV11-3 and TRBJ2-6; 7 bases fit TRBD1. The CDR3 spans 16 residues. Germline CDR1 SGHNT, CDR2 YENEEA. V lost 3 bases, J lost 2 bases, and 4 bases stayed unmatched. The CDR3 region is CASSFNQGAGANVLTF. Written as DNA, the CDR3 is TGTGCCAGCAGCTTCAACCAGGGGGCTGGGGCCAACGTCCTGACTTTC.

This clonotype was seen at least ten times. The chain employs TRBV13 and TRBJ2-1; TRBD1 or TRBD2 may be the D gene (5 bases each). Germline loops: CDR1 PRHDT, CDR2 FYEKMQ (reference sequence). The CDR3 is 16 residues long. V was shortened by 1 base and J by 5 bases, with 15 bases between the two germline ends. CDR3 sequence reads: CASSLASGTRHNEQFF. The CDR3 DNA follows: TGTGCCAGCAGCTTAGCTTCGGGGACGCGGCACAATGAGCAGTTCTTC.

This clonotype has ten or more counts. The chain employs TRBV9 and TRBJ2-1, with D maybe TRBD2 (5 bases). The length of the CDR3 is 18 residues. Germline lookup yields CDR1 SGDLS and CDR2 YYNGEE. V lost 4 bases, J lost 3 bases, and 23 bases lay in between. This CDR3 is CASSQSTPSPEGYNEQFF. The CDR3 coding sequence is TGTGCCAGCAGCCAGAGCACTCCTAGCCCGGAAGGCTACAATGAGCAGTTCTTC.

This clonotype was recorded at least ten times. V usage is TRBV18 and J usage is TRBJ2-7; D not certain. Trimming stripped 8 bases from V and 0 bases from J, with 11 bases between. The CDR3 spans 13 residues. CDR1 KGHSH and CDR2 LQKENI come from the germline V gene. Here the CDR3 reads CASADGSSYEQYF. For the CDR3, the DNA is TGTGCCAGCGCGGACGGAAGCTCCTACGAGCAGTACTTC.

This clonotype came up many times. The chain combines TRBV10-2 with TRBJ2-1; 13 nucleotides match TRBD2. The germline V gene encodes CDR1 WSHSY and CDR2 SAAADI. This CDR3 spans 13 amino acids. Trimming took 7 bases from V and 10 from J; bases not matched to a gene: 4. CDR3 in DNA: TGCGCCAGCACGGGACTAGCGGGAAACGAGCAGTTCTTC. Amino acid sequence: CASTGLAGNEQFF.

This chain connects TRBV5-6 to TRBJ1-2; D is perhaps TRBD1 (5 bases). Germline CDR1 SGHDT, CDR2 YYEEEE. V was shortened by 0 bases and J by 3 bases, with 9 bases between the two germline ends. The length of the CDR3 is 14 residues. The CDR3 loop reads CASSLGQSYYGYTF. The CDR3 bases are TGTGCCAGCAGCTTGGGACAGTCCTACTATGGCTACACCTTC.

This clonotype came up a few times. J is TRBJ2-1 and V is TRBV14; 8 bases align to TRBD2. Germline V gene data show CDR1 as SGHDN and CDR2 as FVKESK. V lost 0 bases to trimming and J lost 4 bases; unmatched junction nucleotides: 2. The CDR3 length is 15 residues. In DNA form, the CDR3 reads TGTGCCAGCAGCCAAGACCCTAGCGGGTACAATGAGCAGTTCTTC. Translation gives CASSQDPSGYNEQFF.